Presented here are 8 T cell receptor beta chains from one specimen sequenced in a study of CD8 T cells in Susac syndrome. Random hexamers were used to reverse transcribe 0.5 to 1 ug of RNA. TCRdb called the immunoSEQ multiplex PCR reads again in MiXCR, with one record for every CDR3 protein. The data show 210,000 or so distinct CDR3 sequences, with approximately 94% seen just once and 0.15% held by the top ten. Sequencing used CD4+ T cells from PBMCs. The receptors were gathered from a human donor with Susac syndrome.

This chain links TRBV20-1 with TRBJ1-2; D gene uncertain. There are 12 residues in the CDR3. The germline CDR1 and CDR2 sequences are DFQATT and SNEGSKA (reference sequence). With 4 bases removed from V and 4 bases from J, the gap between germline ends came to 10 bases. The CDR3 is CSATAALYGYTF. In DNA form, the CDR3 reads TGCAGTGCTACGGCGGCCCTCTATGGCTACACCTTC.

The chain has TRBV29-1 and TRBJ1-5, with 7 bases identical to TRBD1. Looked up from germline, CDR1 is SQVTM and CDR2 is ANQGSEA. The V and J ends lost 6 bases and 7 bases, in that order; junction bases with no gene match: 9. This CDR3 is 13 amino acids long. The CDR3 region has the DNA TGCAGCGTCCGACAGGGAGAAGAACAGCCCCAGCATTTT. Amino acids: CSVRQGEEQPQHF.

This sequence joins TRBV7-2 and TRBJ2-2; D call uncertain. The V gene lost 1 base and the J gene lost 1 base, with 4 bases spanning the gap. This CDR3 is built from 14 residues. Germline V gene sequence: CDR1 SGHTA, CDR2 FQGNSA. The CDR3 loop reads CASSLDGNTGELFF. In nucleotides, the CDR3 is TGTGCCAGCAGCTTAGATGGGAACACCGGGGAGCTGTTTTTT.

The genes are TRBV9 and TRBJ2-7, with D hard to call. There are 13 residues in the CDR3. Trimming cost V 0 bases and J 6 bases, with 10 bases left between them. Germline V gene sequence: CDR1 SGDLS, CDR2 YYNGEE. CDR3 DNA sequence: TGTGCCAGCAGCGTAGCGCCTTCCACCGAGCAGTACTTC. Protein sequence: CASSVAPSTEQYF. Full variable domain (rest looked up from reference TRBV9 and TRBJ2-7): DSGVTQTPKHLITATGQRVTLRCSPRSGDLSVYWYQQSLDQGLQFLIQYYNGEERAKGNILERFSAQQFPDLHSELNLSSLELGDSALYFCASSVAPSTEQYFGPGTRLTVT.

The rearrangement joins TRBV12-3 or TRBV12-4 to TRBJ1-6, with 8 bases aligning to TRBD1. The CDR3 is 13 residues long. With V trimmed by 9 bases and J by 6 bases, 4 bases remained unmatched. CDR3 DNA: TGTGCCAGTAGTGGACAGGGTAATTCACCCCTCCACTTT. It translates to CASSGQGNSPLHF.

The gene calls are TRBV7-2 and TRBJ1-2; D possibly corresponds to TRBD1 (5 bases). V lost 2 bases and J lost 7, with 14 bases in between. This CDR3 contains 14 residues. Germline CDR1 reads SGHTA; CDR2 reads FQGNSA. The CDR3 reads CASSLLGGSSGYTF. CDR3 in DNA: TGTGCCAGCAGCTTACTGGGGGGATCGAGTGGCTACACCTTC.

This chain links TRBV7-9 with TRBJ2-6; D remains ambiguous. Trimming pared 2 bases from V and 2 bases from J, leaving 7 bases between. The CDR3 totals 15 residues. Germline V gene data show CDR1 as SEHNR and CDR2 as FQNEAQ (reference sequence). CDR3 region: CASSLQVTGANVLTF. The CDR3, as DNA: TGTGCCAGCAGCTTACAGGTTACTGGGGCCAACGTCCTGACTTTC.

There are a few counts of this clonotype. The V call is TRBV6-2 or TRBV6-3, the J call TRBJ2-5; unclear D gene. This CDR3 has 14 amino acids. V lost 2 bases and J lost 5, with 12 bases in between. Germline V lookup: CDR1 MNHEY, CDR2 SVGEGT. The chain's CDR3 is CASSYGSAGETQYF. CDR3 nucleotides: TGTGCCAGCAGTTACGGCAGTGCCGGGGAGACCCAGTACTTC.